This T cell receptor (beta chain) was identified in a study of blood T cells in healthy people across ages. Study background: With template switching, about one barcoded beta molecule was captured per two T cells.

Concerning this clonotype itself: What it recognizes is unknown.

The total RNA that was extracted per sample amounted to at least 5.5 micrograms. V was clipped by 2 bases and J by 8 bases, with 4 bases between them. Germline V gives CDR1 SQVTM, CDR2 ANQGSEA. The CDR3 covers 10 residues. PCR was performed a second time for 7 to 11 cycles using a sample-barcoded 5' primer and a J-beta primer mix. TCRdb ran MiXCR on the 5' RACE reads and lists one entry per CDR3 protein. Among about 830,000 distinct CDR3 sequences listed, around 62% were seen once. Points from the study as a whole: Donors of long life had a larger count of naive CD4+ cells and greater diversity than aged donors.

Sequenced material: blood. The TCR was taken from a man in his thirties or forties in good health. The genes are TRBV29-1 and TRBJ2-1; D call uncertain. The CDR3 here is CSVESYEQFF. In nucleotides, the CDR3 is TGCAGCGTTGAATCGTATGAGCAGTTCTTC.